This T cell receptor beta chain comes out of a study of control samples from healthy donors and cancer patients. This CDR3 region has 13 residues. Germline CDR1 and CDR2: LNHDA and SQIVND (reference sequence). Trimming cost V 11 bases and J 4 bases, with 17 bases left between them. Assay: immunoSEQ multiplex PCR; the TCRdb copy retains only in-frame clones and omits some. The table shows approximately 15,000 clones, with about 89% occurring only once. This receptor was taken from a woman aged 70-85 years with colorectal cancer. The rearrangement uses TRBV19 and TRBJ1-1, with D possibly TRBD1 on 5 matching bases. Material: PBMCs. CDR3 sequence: CAVREGGGTEAFF. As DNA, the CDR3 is TGTGCCGTTAGGGAGGGTGGGGGCACTGAAGCTTTCTTT.